The 23 T cell receptor beta chains below come from one sample, sequenced in a study of blood T cells in healthy people across ages. It was with a sample-barcoded 5' primer and a J-beta primer mix that a second PCR of about 6 to 11 cycles was run. In TCRdb, the 5' RACE reads were re-called with MiXCR into one record per CDR3 protein. The sample has 550,000 to 600,000 distinct CDR3 sequences; 27% are singletons. Specimen: blood. The receptors originated from a woman in her seventies in good health.

Only a few counts were recorded for this clonotype. V and J are TRBV9 and TRBJ2-5, with D tentatively TRBD1 (5 bases). Trimming removed 0 bases from V and 4 bases from J, with 7 bases in between. There are 13 residues in the CDR3. Germline V gives CDR1 SGDLS, CDR2 YYNGEE. The CDR3 DNA reads as TGTGCCAGCAGCGTAGAAGGGGTAGAGACCCAGTACTTC. Translating gives CASSVEGVETQYF. The whole variable domain, filled in from reference TRBV9 and TRBJ2-5, reads DSGVTQTPKHLITATGQRVTLRCSPRSGDLSVYWYQQSLDQGLQFLIQYYNGEERAKGNILERFSAQQFPDLHSELNLSSLELGDSALYFCASSVEGVETQYFGPGTRLLVL.

In its sample, this clonotype was seen a few times. Germline is not matched at one junction end, which may reflect a read error. The chain carries TRBV18 and TRBJ2-5; TRBD2 aligns across 14 bases. CDR3 length: 16 amino acids. Germline V lookup: CDR1 KGHSH, CDR2 LQKENI. The CDR3 loop reads CAGSPRGLAGEETQYF. CDR3 DNA: TGTGCCGGCTCACCGAGGGGACTAGCGGGGGAAGAGACCCAGTACTTC.

This clonotype was seen only a few times. The rearrangement joins TRBV4-2 to TRBJ1-6, with 7 bases matching TRBD1. Germline V gene data show CDR1 as LGHNA and CDR2 as YNFKEQ. This CDR3 contains 15 residues. The trim removed 2 bases at V and 8 bases at J, leaving 6 bases unmatched. CDR3 sequence reads: CASSQLITGDSPLHF. In nucleotides, the CDR3 is TGTGCCAGCAGCCAACTGATCACAGGGGATTCACCCCTCCACTTT.

This clonotype was detected a few times. This chain links TRBV20-1 with TRBJ1-4; D may be TRBD1 (5 bases). The CDR3 is made up of 13 amino acids. Germline loops: CDR1 DFQATT, CDR2 SNEGSKA (reference sequence). V was trimmed by 1 base and J by 7 bases, leaving 10 bases between them. Here the CDR3 DNA reads TGCAGTGCTAGAGGACAGAGTGGTGAAAAACTGTTTTTT. Protein: CSARGQSGEKLFF.

V and J are TRBV29-1 and TRBJ2-7, with 11 nucleotides matching TRBD2. CDR1 SQVTM and CDR2 ANQGSEA come from the germline V gene. This CDR3 spans 18 amino acids. V was pared by 2 bases and J by 4 bases, with 16 bases of the junction left unmatched. For the CDR3, the DNA is TGCAGCGTTGAACTTAGCGGGGGGGTTGCGACTAGCGGTTACGAGCAGTACTTC. This gives the protein CSVELSGGVATSGYEQYF.

This chain connects TRBV28 to TRBJ2-1, with 7 positions matching TRBD1. This CDR3 is built from 16 residues. Germline assignment: CDR1 MDHEN and CDR2 SYDVKM. Trimming took 2 bases from V and 7 from J; bases not matched to a gene: 11. CDR3 nucleotides: TGTGCCAGCAGTTTAAGGGGGCGAGAGGGCCTGAATGAGCAGTTCTTC. Translation gives CASSLRGREGLNEQFF.

The V gene is TRBV5-4, the J gene TRBJ1-3, with D perhaps TRBD1 (5 bases). CDR3 size: 15 residues. The V gene's germline CDR1 is SGHNT and CDR2 YYREEE (reference sequence). V lost 3 bases and J lost 0, with 10 bases in between. The CDR3 sequence is CASSSGGNSGNTIYF. CDR3 DNA: TGTGCCAGCAGCTCTGGGGGGAACTCTGGAAACACCATATATTTT.

The chain employs TRBV4-1 and TRBJ2-5; TRBD2 aligns across 7 bases. With the DNA end fitting TRBJ2-7 better, the J assignment may be wrong. Germline CDR1 MGHRA, CDR2 YSYEKL. The CDR3 covers 16 residues. The CDR3 here is CASSPLTAGGIYEQYF. In DNA form, the CDR3 reads TGCGCCAGCAGCCCACTAACCGCCGGGGGGATCTACGAGCAGTACTTC.

The rearrangement uses TRBV6-5 and TRBJ1-2; D is ambiguous. Germline assignment: CDR1 MNHEY and CDR2 SVGAGI. The CDR3 is 11 amino acids. V lost 2 bases, J lost 6 bases, and 4 bases lay in between. The CDR3 sequence is CASSYNHGYTF. The CDR3 bases are TGTGCCAGCAGTTACAACCATGGCTACACCTTC.

In its sample, this clonotype was seen many times. This chain links TRBV7-2 with TRBJ2-7; D gene uncertain. V lost 4 bases and J 6 bases, leaving 7 bases between the germline ends. Looked up from germline, CDR1 is SGHTA and CDR2 is FQGNSA. The CDR3 loop spans 11 amino acids. The CDR3 protein is CASSSLSEQYF. CDR3 sequence (DNA): TGTGCCAGCAGCTCCCTGAGCGAGCAGTACTTC.

This chain links TRBV6-5 with TRBJ1-6; the D is unclear. With 6 bases removed from V and 5 bases from J, the gap between germline ends came to 14 bases. The CDR3 totals 15 residues. Germline CDR1 MNHEY, CDR2 SVGAGI. Here the CDR3 DNA reads TGTGCCAGCAGAAGAGATTCGCTGAATAATTCACCCCTCCACTTT. Translated, it gives CASRRDSLNNSPLHF.

Concerning this clonotype itself: At one end, the junction sequence differs from germline, possibly due to a read error. The V and J genes are TRBV10-3 and TRBJ1-3, with TRBD1 as a possible D gene (5 bases). CDR3 length equals 15 residues. Germline V lookup: CDR1 ENHRY, CDR2 SYGVKD. Written as DNA, the CDR3 is TGTGCCATCAGTGAGTCCTCAGGGACTGGAAACACTATATATTTT. Residues: CAISESSGTGNTIYF.

This clonotype has a handful of counts. J is TRBJ2-1 and V is TRBV13, with D hard to call. There are 15 residues in the CDR3. Germline V CDR1 and CDR2: PRHDT, FYEKMQ (reference sequence). Trimming removed 5 bases from V and 0 bases from J, with 11 bases in between. This CDR3 is CASSQSSGSYNEQFF. The CDR3 DNA sequence: TGTGCCAGCAGCCAATCATCCGGCTCCTACAATGAGCAGTTCTTC.

V usage is TRBV30 and J usage is TRBJ2-7; D is ambiguous. The CDR3 covers 12 residues. CDR1 and CDR2 from the germline V gene are GTSNPN and SVGIG (reference sequence). Trimming left V 0 bases short and J 2 bases short, with 5 bases between. The CDR3 loop is CAWSVRAYEQYF. The CDR3 nucleotides read TGTGCCTGGAGTGTTCGGGCCTACGAGCAGTACTTC.

This clonotype was found a few times. This chain joins TRBV4-2 and TRBJ2-2; D is unresolved. V lost 1 base and J lost 7, with 19 bases in between. CDR1 LGHNA and CDR2 YNFKEQ come from the germline V gene. The CDR3 contains 17 residues. This CDR3 is CASSQATSRTLDGELFF. The CDR3 nucleotides are TGTGCCAGCAGCCAAGCGACATCGAGAACTCTTGACGGGGAGCTGTTTTTT.

This clonotype has just a few counts. This chain connects TRBV3-1 to TRBJ1-2; possibly TRBD1 for D (5 bases). Trimming removed 5 bases at V and 3 bases at J, with 10 bases between. This CDR3 region has 13 residues. CDR1 and CDR2 from the germline V gene are LGHDT and YNNKEL (reference sequence). The CDR3 DNA reads as TGTGCCAGCAGCTCCGGGACTCACTATGGCTACACCTTC. This translates into CASSSGTHYGYTF.

The rearrangement links TRBV29-1 to TRBJ1-1, with 9 bases that match TRBD1. V was pared by 4 bases and J by 5 bases, with 5 bases of the junction left unmatched. Germline loops: CDR1 SQVTM, CDR2 ANQGSEA. There are 13 residues in the CDR3. The DNA for the CDR3 is TGCAGCGTTGGGGGACAGGGAGAAACTGAAGCTTTCTTT. Translated, it gives CSVGGQGETEAFF.

The chain has TRBV7-2 and TRBJ2-1; 8 nucleotides match TRBD2. The end of the DNA fits TRBJ2-5 better, so the J call may be wrong. The CDR3 runs 17 residues. Germline V gene sequence: CDR1 SGHTA, CDR2 FQGNSA. The CDR3 sequence is CASSPLYRGGLAETQYF. CDR3 sequence (DNA): TGTGCCAGCAGCCCTCTATATCGGGGGGGCCTAGCTGAGACCCAGTACTTC.

This sequence joins TRBV7-9 and TRBJ2-1; D remains unclear. Trimming stripped 0 bases from V and 7 bases from J, with 7 bases between. CDR3 size: 13 residues. Per germline, CDR1 SEHNR and CDR2 FQNEAQ (reference sequence). The DNA for the CDR3 is TGTGCCAGCAGCTTAGCCCAAAAGAATGAGCAGTTCTTC. Translation gives CASSLAQKNEQFF.

The DNA of the CDR3 is TGTGCCAGCAGCCCCAAAGGACAGGCTGACAATCAGCCCCAGCATTTT. This translates into CASSPKGQADNQPQHF. The chain employs TRBV9 and TRBJ1-5; 7 bases map to TRBD1. The CDR3 has 16 residues. J was trimmed by 3 bases and V by 4 bases; bases with no gene match: 10. Germline V lookup: CDR1 SGDLS, CDR2 YYNGEE.

This clonotype was recorded a few times. The chain recombines TRBV6-2 or TRBV6-3 with TRBJ2-5; 8 bases align to TRBD2. The last part of the DNA fits TRBJ2-1 better; the J call may be wrong. Germline loops: CDR1 MNHEY, CDR2 SVGEGT. This CDR3 is built from 17 residues. CDR3 protein: CASSSFRTSTPYNEQFF. In nucleotides, the CDR3 is TGTGCCAGCAGCTCTTTTAGGACTAGCACTCCCTACAATGAGCAGTTCTTC.

The CDR3 nucleotides read TGCAGCGTTGAGAGGGAGCAGTTCTTC. Its protein product is CSVEREQFF. The rearrangement links TRBV29-1 to TRBJ2-1, with unresolved D. Germline-derived CDR1 and CDR2 are SQVTM and ANQGSEA. Trimming left V 3 bases short and J 10 bases short, with 4 bases between. CDR3 length: 9 residues.

This clonotype was recorded once. V gene TRBV20-1 combines with J gene TRBJ1-1; D call uncertain. This CDR3 has 13 residues. Germline CDR1 DFQATT, CDR2 SNEGSKA (reference sequence). Trimming stripped 6 bases from V and 4 bases from J, with 15 bases between. The CDR3 DNA sequence: TGCAGTGCACGCCGGGCCAGCCTCACTGAAGCTTTCTTT. It translates to CSARRASLTEAFF.